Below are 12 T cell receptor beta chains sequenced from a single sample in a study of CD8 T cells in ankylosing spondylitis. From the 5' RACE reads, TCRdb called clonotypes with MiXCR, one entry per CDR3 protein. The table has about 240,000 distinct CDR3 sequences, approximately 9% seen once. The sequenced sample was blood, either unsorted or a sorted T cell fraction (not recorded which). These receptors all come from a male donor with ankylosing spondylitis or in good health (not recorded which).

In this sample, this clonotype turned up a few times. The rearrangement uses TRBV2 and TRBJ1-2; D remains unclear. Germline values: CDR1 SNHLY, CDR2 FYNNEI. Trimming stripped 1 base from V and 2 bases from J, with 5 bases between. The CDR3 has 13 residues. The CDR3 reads CASSEDPNYGYTF. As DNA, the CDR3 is TGTGCCAGCAGTGAAGACCCCAACTATGGCTACACCTTC.

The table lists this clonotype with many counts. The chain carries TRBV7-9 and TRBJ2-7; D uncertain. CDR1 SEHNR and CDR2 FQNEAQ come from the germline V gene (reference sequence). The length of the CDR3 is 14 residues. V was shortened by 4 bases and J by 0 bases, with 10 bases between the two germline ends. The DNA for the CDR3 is TGTGCCAGCAGCTCCGGGTCCAGCTCCTACGAGCAGTACTTC. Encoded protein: CASSSGSSSYEQYF.

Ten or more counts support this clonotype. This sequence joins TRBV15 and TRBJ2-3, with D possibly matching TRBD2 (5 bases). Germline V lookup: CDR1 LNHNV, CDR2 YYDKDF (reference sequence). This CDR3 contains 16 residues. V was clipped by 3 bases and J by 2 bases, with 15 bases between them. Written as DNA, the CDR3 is TGTGCCACCAGCAGTGGGAGTTCCTTAGTCACAGATACGCAGTATTTT. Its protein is CATSSGSSLVTDTQYF. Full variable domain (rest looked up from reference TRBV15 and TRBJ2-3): DAMVIQNPRYQVTQFGKPVTLSCSQTLNHNVMYWYQQKSSQAPKLLFHYYDKDFNNEADTPDNFQSRRPNTSFCFLDIRSPGLGDTAMYLCATSSGSSLVTDTQYFGPGTRLTVL.

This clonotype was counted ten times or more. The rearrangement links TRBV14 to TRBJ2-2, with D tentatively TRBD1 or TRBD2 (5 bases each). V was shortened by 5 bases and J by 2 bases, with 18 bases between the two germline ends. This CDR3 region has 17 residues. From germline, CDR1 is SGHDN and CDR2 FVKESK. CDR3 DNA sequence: TGTGCCAGCAGCACCGCCGGGGCTACCCATAACACCGGGGAGCTGTTTTTT. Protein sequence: CASSTAGATHNTGELFF.

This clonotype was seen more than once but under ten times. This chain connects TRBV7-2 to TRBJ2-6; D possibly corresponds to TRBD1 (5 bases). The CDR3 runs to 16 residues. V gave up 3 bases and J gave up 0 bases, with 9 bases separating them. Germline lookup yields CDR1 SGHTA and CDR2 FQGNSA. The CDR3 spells CASSFGHTSGANVLTF. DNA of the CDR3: TGTGCCAGCAGCTTCGGACACACCTCTGGGGCCAACGTCCTGACTTTC. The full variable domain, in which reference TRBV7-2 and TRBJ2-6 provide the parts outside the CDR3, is GAGVSQSPSNKVTEKGKDVELRCDPISGHTALYWYRQSLGQGLEFLIYFQGNSAPDKSGLPSDRFSAERTGGSVSTLTIQRTQQEDSAVYLCASSFGHTSGANVLTFGAGSRLTVL.

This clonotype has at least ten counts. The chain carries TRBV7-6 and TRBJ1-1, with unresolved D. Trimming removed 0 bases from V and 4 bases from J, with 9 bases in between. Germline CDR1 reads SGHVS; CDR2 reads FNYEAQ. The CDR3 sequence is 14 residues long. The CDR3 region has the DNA TGTGCCAGCAGCTTAGCTACAGCCTCCACTGAAGCTTTCTTT. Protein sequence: CASSLATASTEAFF.

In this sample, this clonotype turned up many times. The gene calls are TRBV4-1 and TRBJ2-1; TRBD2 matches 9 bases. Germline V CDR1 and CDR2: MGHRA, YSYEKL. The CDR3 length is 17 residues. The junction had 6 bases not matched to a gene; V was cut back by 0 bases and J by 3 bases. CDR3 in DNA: TGCGCCAGCAGCCAAGATCGGGCTAGCGGGGACTACAATGAGCAGTTCTTC. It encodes CASSQDRASGDYNEQFF.

CDR3 coding DNA: TGTGCCTGGAGTACTCACAGGGGGGATCAGCCCCAGCATTTT. It yields the protein CAWSTHRGDQPQHF. The V call is TRBV30, the J call TRBJ1-5, with 8 bases that match TRBD1. V gave up 2 bases and J gave up 5 bases; unmatched junction bases: 5. The CDR3 runs 14 residues. Germline lookup yields CDR1 GTSNPN and CDR2 SVGIG (reference sequence).

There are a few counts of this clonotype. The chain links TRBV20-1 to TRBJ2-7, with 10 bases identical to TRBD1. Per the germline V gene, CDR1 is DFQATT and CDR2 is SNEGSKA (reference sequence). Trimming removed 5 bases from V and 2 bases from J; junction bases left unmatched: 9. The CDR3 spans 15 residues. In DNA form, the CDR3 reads TGCAGTGCTTTGAGGTGGGGACAGGGGACCTACGAGCAGTACTTC. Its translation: CSALRWGQGTYEQYF.

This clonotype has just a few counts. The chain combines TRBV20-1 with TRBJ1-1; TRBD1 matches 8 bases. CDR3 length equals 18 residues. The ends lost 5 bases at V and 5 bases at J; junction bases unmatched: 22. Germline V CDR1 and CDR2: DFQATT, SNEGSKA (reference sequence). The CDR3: CSAPRLPDRGGMGTEAFF. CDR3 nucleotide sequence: TGCAGTGCTCCCCGACTCCCCGACAGGGGTGGTATGGGGACTGAAGCTTTCTTT.

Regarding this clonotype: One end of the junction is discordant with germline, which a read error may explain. The CDR3 reads CAWKMKPYTEELFF. Written as DNA, the CDR3 is TGTGCCTGGAAAATGAAGCCCTACACCGAGGAGCTGTTTTTT. The chain links TRBV30 to TRBJ2-2; D gene unclear. In germline, CDR1 is GTSNPN, CDR2 SVGIG (reference sequence). This CDR3 region has 14 residues.

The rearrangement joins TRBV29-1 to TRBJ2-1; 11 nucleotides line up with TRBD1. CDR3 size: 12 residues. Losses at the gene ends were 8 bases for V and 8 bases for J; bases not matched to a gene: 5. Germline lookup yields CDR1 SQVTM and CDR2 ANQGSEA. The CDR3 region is CSFWTGGDEQFF. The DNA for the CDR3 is TGCAGCTTTTGGACAGGGGGCGATGAGCAGTTCTTC.